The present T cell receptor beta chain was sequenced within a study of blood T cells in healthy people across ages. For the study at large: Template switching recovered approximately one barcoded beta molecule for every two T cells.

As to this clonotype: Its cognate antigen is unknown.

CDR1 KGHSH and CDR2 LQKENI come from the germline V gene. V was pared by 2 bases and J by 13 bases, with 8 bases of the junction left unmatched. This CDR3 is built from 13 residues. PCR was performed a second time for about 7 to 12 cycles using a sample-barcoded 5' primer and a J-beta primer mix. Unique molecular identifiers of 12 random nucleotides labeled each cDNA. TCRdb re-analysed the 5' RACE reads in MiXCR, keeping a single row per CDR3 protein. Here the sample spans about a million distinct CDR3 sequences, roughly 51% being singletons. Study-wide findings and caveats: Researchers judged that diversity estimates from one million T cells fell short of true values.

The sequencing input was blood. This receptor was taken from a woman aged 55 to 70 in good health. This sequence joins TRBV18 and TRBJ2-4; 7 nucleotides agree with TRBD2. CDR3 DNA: TGTGCCAGCTCACCAATTTTGGCGGGGGAGCAGTACTTC. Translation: CASSPILAGEQYF. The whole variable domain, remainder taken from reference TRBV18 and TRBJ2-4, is NAGVMQNPRHLVRRRGQEARLRCSPMKGHSHVYWYRQLPEEGLKFMVYLQKENIIDESGMPKERFSAEFPKEGPSILRIQQVVRGDSAAYFCASSPILAGEQYFGAGTRLSVL.